These T cell receptor beta chains were read from a single sample in a study of Graves' ophthalmopathy and Graves' hyperthyroidism. One entry per CDR3 protein results from TCRdb running MiXCR on the multiplex PCR reads. This sample has around 1.1 million distinct CDR3 sequences, with about 40% found just once. The sample taken for sequencing was peripheral blood or thyroid tissue (not recorded which). The source is an adult man with Graves' hyperthyroidism. Each CDR3 is given with its conserved first and last residue. A D gene is named only where the DNA matches it firmly.

J | length | V | D | CDR3
TRBJ1-5 | 16 | TRBV10-3 | . | CASTENRELINQPQHF
TRBJ2-2 | 17 | TRBV7-2 | TRBD1 | CASSSTMTGMILRELFF
TRBJ2-7 | 14 | TRBV7-2 | . | CASSGGTASYEQYF
TRBJ2-2 | 14 | TRBV19 | TRBD2 | CASSPSGRAGELFF
TRBJ2-7 | 13 | TRBV5-5 | . | CASSLIDGGEQYF
TRBJ2-7 | 15 | TRBV2 | TRBD1 | CASTPGGAFSYEQYF
TRBJ1-5 | 15 | TRBV30 | . | CAWSPGSNSNQPQHF
TRBJ2-7 | 13 | TRBV29-1 | . | CSVTKYQGYEQYF
TRBJ1-4 | 14 | TRBV30 | . | CAWSRTDATEKLFF
TRBJ1-3 | 13 | TRBV12-3/TRBV12-4 | . | CASREVSGNTIYF
TRBJ1-1 | 14 | TRBV5-1 | . | CASSPEAARAEAFF
TRBJ2-7 | 13 | TRBV2 | . | CASSVEGSYEQYF
TRBJ2-7 | 13 | TRBV6-5 | . | CASSYSIWSEQYF
TRBJ2-2 | 12 | TRBV24-1 | . | CATTQSPGELFF
TRBJ2-7 | 14 | TRBV9 | TRBD2 | CASSRAGVKYEQYF
TRBJ2-7 | 13 | TRBV20-1 | . | CSARVQQGYEQYF
TRBJ1-5 | 16 | TRBV20-1 | . | CSARDPREYSNQPQHF
TRBJ1-3 | 12 | TRBV29-1 | . | CSVLDGGNTIYF
TRBJ2-7 | 14 | TRBV3-1 | . | CASSQFWQGYEQYF
TRBJ1-4 | 14 | TRBV19 | . | CVTHRDRSNEKLFF
TRBJ1-5 | 14 | TRBV2 | TRBD1 | CASSEGTGYQPQHF
TRBJ1-2 | 14 | TRBV6-1 | . | CASSTDTKPYGYTF